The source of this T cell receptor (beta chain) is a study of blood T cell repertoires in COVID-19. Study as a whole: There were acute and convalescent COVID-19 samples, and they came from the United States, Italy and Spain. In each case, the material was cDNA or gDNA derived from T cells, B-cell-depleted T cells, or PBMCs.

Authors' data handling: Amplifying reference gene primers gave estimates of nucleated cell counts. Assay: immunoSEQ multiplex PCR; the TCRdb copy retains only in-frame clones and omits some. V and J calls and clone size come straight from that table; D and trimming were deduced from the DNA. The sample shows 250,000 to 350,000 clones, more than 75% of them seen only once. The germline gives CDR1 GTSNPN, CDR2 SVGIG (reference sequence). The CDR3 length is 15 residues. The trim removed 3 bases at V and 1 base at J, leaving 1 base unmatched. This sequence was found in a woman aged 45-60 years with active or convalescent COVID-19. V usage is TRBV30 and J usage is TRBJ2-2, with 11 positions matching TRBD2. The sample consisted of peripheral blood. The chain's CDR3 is CAWRGTSGNTGELFF. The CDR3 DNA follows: TGTGCCTGGAGAGGGACTAGCGGGAACACCGGGGAGCTGTTTTTT. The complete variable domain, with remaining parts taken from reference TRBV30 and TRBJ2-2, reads SQTIHQWPATLVQPVGSPLSLECTVEGTSNPNLYWYRQAAGRGLQLLFYSVGIGQISSEVPQNLSASRPQDRQFILSSKKLLLSDSGFYLCAWRGTSGNTGELFFGEGSRLTVL.